The 26 T cell receptor beta chains given below trace back to one sample, sequenced in a study of T cells after yellow fever vaccination. In TCRdb, the 5' RACE reads were re-called with MiXCR into one record per CDR3 protein. The sample has about 240,000 distinct CDR3 sequences, 6.9% seen once. Sequencing was performed on CD4+ T cells sorted from PBMCs, taken 15 days after the yellow fever booster vaccination. Receptors originate from a man between 25 and 39 years old who received the YFV17D yellow fever vaccine.

This rearrangement joins TRBV20-1 to TRBJ2-5; D call uncertain. The germline V gene encodes CDR1 DFQATT and CDR2 SNEGSKA (reference sequence). This CDR3 has 14 amino acids. V lost 6 bases and J lost 4, with 18 bases in between. The CDR3 region is CSAQPLGSSETQYF. CDR3 in DNA: TGCAGTGCCCAACCCCTGGGCTCCTCAGAGACCCAGTACTTC.

Only a few counts were recorded for this clonotype. This chain connects TRBV27 to TRBJ2-7; 7 bases are a match to TRBD2. This CDR3 has 17 amino acids. Germline values: CDR1 MNHEY, CDR2 SMNVEV (reference sequence). Trimming cost V 5 bases and J 0 bases; bases outside gene matches: 13. CDR3 region: CASSLRGGLGSSYEQYF. CDR3 sequence (DNA): TGTGCCAGCAGTCTCCGGGGAGGGCTAGGCTCCTCCTACGAGCAGTACTTC.

This clonotype was recorded at least ten times. CDR3 DNA sequence: TGTGCCACCATGGAAGCGCCAGGCCTGTACAATGAGCAGTTCTTC. Translated: CATMEAPGLYNEQFF. V and J are TRBV24-1 and TRBJ2-1; no reliable D call. Trimming removed 8 bases at V and 4 bases at J, with 17 bases between. This CDR3 contains 15 residues. Germline values: CDR1 KGHDR, CDR2 SFDVKD.

This clonotype appeared a few times. The J gene is TRBJ1-1, the V gene TRBV7-2, with D unclear. Per germline, CDR1 SGHTA and CDR2 FQGNSA. This CDR3 is built from 13 residues. Deletions cut 10 bases from V and 8 bases from J, with 20 bases between. The CDR3 DNA reads as TGTGCCACCGGCGCCTCTAACTCACCAGAAGCTTTCTTT. Translation: CATGASNSPEAFF.

The V gene is TRBV5-6, the J gene TRBJ1-5; a possible D gene is TRBD1 (5 bases). The germline V gene has CDR1 SGHDT and CDR2 YYEEEE. V lost 3 bases, J lost 4 bases, and 14 bases lay in between. The CDR3 has 15 amino acids. The CDR3 region is CASSSDGHFNQPQHF. CDR3 in DNA: TGTGCCAGCAGCTCGGACGGACATTTTAATCAGCCCCAGCATTTT.

This clonotype was detected many times. The genes are TRBV20-1 and TRBJ2-3; TRBD1 is a possible D gene (5 bases). Per germline, CDR1 DFQATT and CDR2 SNEGSKA (reference sequence). The CDR3 loop spans 13 amino acids. Trimming removed 0 bases at V and 7 bases at J, with 11 bases between. CDR3 region: CSARDPQGNTQYF. The CDR3 nucleotides read TGCAGTGCTAGAGATCCCCAGGGAAATACGCAGTATTTT.

The chain carries TRBV19 and TRBJ2-3; D gene unclear. V dropped 3 bases and J dropped 6 bases, with 4 bases sitting between them. Germline CDR1 and CDR2: LNHDA and SQIVND (reference sequence). This CDR3 comprises 11 residues. The CDR3 reads CASSIADTQYF. The CDR3 bases are TGTGCCAGTAGTATTGCGGATACGCAGTATTTT. The whole variable domain, filled in from reference TRBV19 and TRBJ2-3, reads DGGITQSPKYLFRKEGQNVTLSCEQNLNHDAMYWYRQDPGQGLRLIYYSQIVNDFQKGDIAEGYSVSREKKESFPLTVTSAQKNPTAFYLCASSIADTQYFGPGTRLTVL.

This clonotype was detected a few times. The V and J genes are TRBV14 and TRBJ2-3; unclear D gene. Germline CDR1 reads SGHDN; CDR2 reads FVKESK. V was pared by 0 bases and J by 2 bases, with 6 bases between. The CDR3 extends over 14 amino acids. The CDR3 DNA sequence: TGTGCCAGCAGCCAAGATGGGTCCACAGATACGCAGTATTTT. This encodes CASSQDGSTDTQYF.

At least ten counts were recorded for this clonotype. The chain recombines TRBV5-4 with TRBJ2-3; the match to TRBD2 covers 8 bases. Germline CDR1 and CDR2: SGHNT and YYREEE (reference sequence). The CDR3 is 15 residues long. V shed 1 base, J shed 5 bases, and the junction held 6 bases outside the gene matches. CDR3 bases: TGTGCCAGCAGCTTGAGTGCGGGAGGAGGAGATACGCAGTATTTT. Encoded protein: CASSLSAGGGDTQYF.

There are many counts of this clonotype. The CDR3 region has the DNA TGCAGTGCTAGATTCAACACTGAAGCTTTCTTT. Encoded protein: CSARFNTEAFF. The chain is built from TRBV20-1 and TRBJ1-1, with D unresolved. V lost 2 bases to trimming and J lost 2 bases, with 3 bases between them. The CDR3 is made up of 11 amino acids. Germline V lookup: CDR1 DFQATT, CDR2 SNEGSKA (reference sequence).

The V call is TRBV6-2 or TRBV6-3, the J call TRBJ2-3; 13 bases match TRBD2. Looked up from germline, CDR1 is MNHEY and CDR2 is SVGEGT. CDR3 size: 16 residues. The junction had 8 bases not matched to a gene; V was cut back by 5 bases and J by 6 bases. CDR3: CASSTGLAGAFDTQYF. CDR3 DNA: TGTGCCAGCAGTACAGGACTAGCGGGAGCTTTCGATACGCAGTATTTT.

Here the CDR3 reads CASSSQGGSTEAFF. Written as DNA, the CDR3 is TGTGCCAGCAGTTCGCAGGGCGGGAGCACTGAAGCTTTCTTT. V is TRBV7-3 and J is TRBJ1-1; TRBD1 might be the D (5 bases). The germline V gene has CDR1 SGHTA and CDR2 FQGTGA. The CDR3 sequence is 14 residues long. The V and J ends lost 6 bases and 4 bases respectively, with 15 bases between them. The full variable domain, rest sourced from reference TRBV7-3 and TRBJ1-1, is GAGVSQTPSNKVTEKGKYVELRCDPISGHTALYWYRQSLGQGPEFLIYFQGTGAADDSGLPNDRFFAVRPEGSVSTLKIQRTERGDSAVYLCASSSQGGSTEAFFGQGTRLTVV.

This clonotype was seen ten or more times. J is TRBJ2-2 and V is TRBV27, with D hard to call. The germline V gene has CDR1 MNHEY and CDR2 SMNVEV (reference sequence). Trimming removed 4 bases at V and 1 base at J, with 10 bases between. The CDR3 runs 15 residues. CDR3 in amino acids: CASSYMRGNTGELFF. In DNA form, the CDR3 reads TGTGCCAGCAGTTACATGAGAGGGAACACCGGGGAGCTGTTTTTT.

This clonotype was detected many times. This rearrangement joins TRBV7-2 to TRBJ2-3; D may be TRBD2 (7 bases). The V end was cut by 5 bases, the J end by 5 bases, with 17 bases between. Germline CDR1 and CDR2: SGHTA and FQGNSA. This CDR3 region has 15 residues. The CDR3 loop is CASSLGAGVGDTQYF. CDR3 in DNA: TGTGCCAGCAGCCTGGGGGCGGGAGTAGGAGATACGCAGTATTTT.

The table lists this clonotype with many counts. The rearrangement uses TRBV10-1 and TRBJ2-1; 10 nucleotides agree with TRBD2. In germline, CDR1 is WNHNN, CDR2 SYGVQD (reference sequence). Trimming cost V 7 bases and J 10 bases; bases outside gene matches: 10. The CDR3 spans 14 residues. The CDR3 region is CASKSASGSEEQFF. The CDR3 DNA sequence: TGCGCCAGCAAGTCGGCTAGCGGGAGTGAAGAGCAGTTCTTC.

This clonotype was seen at least ten times. The chain joins TRBV12-3 or TRBV12-4 to TRBJ2-7; TRBD1 matches at 9 bases. With V trimmed by 6 bases and J by 2 bases, 8 bases remained unmatched. The length of the CDR3 is 15 residues. The CDR3: CASSRTRQGAYEQYF. The CDR3 DNA reads as TGTGCCAGCAGCCGAACGCGACAGGGGGCCTACGAGCAGTACTTC.

The CDR3: CASSLESGLGTDTQYF. DNA of the CDR3: TGTGCCAGCAGTTTAGAGTCAGGGTTGGGCACAGATACGCAGTATTTT. The V call is TRBV28, the J call TRBJ2-3; maybe TRBD1 (5 bases). Germline assignment: CDR1 MDHEN and CDR2 SYDVKM. Trimming took off 2 bases at V and 1 base at J, with 13 bases between the two ends. The CDR3 is made up of 16 amino acids.

This clonotype was seen at least ten times. The chain couples TRBV6-2 or TRBV6-3 to TRBJ2-1; 7 bases agree with TRBD2. Germline V gene data show CDR1 as MNHEY and CDR2 as SVGEGT. The CDR3 runs to 12 residues. V shed 3 bases and J 10 bases; nucleotides not matched to a gene: 3. The CDR3 reads CASSYGGDEQFF. DNA for the CDR3: TGTGCCAGCAGTTATGGGGGGGACGAGCAGTTCTTC.

This clonotype appeared a few times. J is TRBJ2-5 and V is TRBV4-3; D not certain. The CDR3 covers 12 residues. The germline V gene has CDR1 LGHNA and CDR2 YSLEER. The V and J ends lost 0 bases and 7 bases respectively, with 6 bases between them. The CDR3 loop reads CASSQDLGTQYF. DNA of the CDR3: TGCGCCAGCAGCCAAGATCTAGGGACCCAGTACTTC.

The chain uses TRBV20-1 and TRBJ2-3; 11 nucleotides line up with TRBD2. In germline, CDR1 is DFQATT, CDR2 SNEGSKA (reference sequence). J lost 2 bases, V lost 6 bases, and 13 bases had no gene match. The CDR3 has 17 amino acids. The CDR3 bases are TGCAGTGCCACGAAGGGTCGACTAGCGGGACCCACAGATACGCAGTATTTT. It specifies CSATKGRLAGPTDTQYF.

CDR3 sequence: CASGAGALGGDEQFF. As DNA, the CDR3 is TGTGCCAGCGGAGCGGGAGCCCTCGGGGGGGATGAGCAGTTCTTC. This sequence joins TRBV6-1 and TRBJ2-1, with 8 bases identical to TRBD2. With V trimmed by 8 bases and J by 8 bases, 14 bases remained unmatched. CDR3 length: 15 residues. The germline V gene encodes CDR1 MNHNS and CDR2 SASEGT.

This clonotype came up many times. This chain uses TRBV20-1 with TRBJ2-1; D not resolved. Germline CDR1 and CDR2: DFQATT and SNEGSKA (reference sequence). There are 13 residues in the CDR3. V was shortened by 0 bases and J by 4 bases, with 7 bases between the two germline ends. The DNA for the CDR3 is TGCAGTGCTAGAGATTCAGGATACAATGAGCAGTTCTTC. Residues: CSARDSGYNEQFF.

This clonotype was found a few times. This chain connects TRBV29-1 to TRBJ2-4; D might be TRBD1 (5 bases). V was cut by 7 bases and J by 0 bases, with 10 bases left in between. Germline V CDR1 and CDR2: SQVTM, ANQGSEA. This CDR3 comprises 13 residues. CDR3 coding DNA: TGCAGCGCCGGTAGGGGAGCCAAAAACATTCAGTACTTC. This sequence encodes CSAGRGAKNIQYF. The full variable domain, rest sourced from reference TRBV29-1 and TRBJ2-4, is SAVISQKPSRDICQRGTSLTIQCQVDSQVTMMFWYRQQPGQSLTLIATANQGSEATYESGFVIDKFPISRPNLTFSTLTVSNMSPEDSSIYLCSAGRGAKNIQYFGAGTRLSVL.

This clonotype was seen many times. V gene TRBV20-1 combines with J gene TRBJ2-7; 8 bases are shared with TRBD1. The CDR3 totals 13 residues. Germline V lookup: CDR1 DFQATT, CDR2 SNEGSKA (reference sequence). V shed 3 bases, J shed 0 bases, and the junction held 1 base outside the gene matches. This CDR3 is CSASTGGSYEQYF. The CDR3 nucleotides are TGCAGTGCTAGCACAGGGGGCTCCTACGAGCAGTACTTC.

This clonotype was seen a handful of times. V gene TRBV12-3 or TRBV12-4 combines with J gene TRBJ2-5, with D hard to call. The CDR3 runs 14 residues. The V gene lost 6 bases and the J gene lost 2 bases, with 13 bases spanning the gap. CDR3 sequence (DNA): TGTGCCAGCAGCCTCCGACGATTACAAGAGACCCAGTACTTC. It yields the protein CASSLRRLQETQYF.

This clonotype has only a few counts. The chain joins TRBV20-1 to TRBJ2-2; D is perhaps TRBD2 (6 bases). Germline CDR1 reads DFQATT; CDR2 reads SNEGSKA (reference sequence). CDR3 length: 14 amino acids. Trimming removed 6 bases from V and 0 bases from J, with 11 bases in between. CDR3 in amino acids: CSARRGTNTGELFF. The CDR3 nucleotides are TGCAGTGCCAGACGGGGGACGAACACCGGGGAGCTGTTTTTT.